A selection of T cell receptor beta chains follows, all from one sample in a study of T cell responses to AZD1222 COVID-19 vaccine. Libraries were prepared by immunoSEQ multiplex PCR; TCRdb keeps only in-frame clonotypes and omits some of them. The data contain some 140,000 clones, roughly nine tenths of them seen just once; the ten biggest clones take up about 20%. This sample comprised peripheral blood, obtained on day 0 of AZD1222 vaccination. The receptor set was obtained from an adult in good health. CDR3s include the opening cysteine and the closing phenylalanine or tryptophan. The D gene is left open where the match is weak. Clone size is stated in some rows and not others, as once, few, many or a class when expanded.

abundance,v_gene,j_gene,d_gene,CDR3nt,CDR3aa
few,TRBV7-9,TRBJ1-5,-,TGTGCCAGCAGTTACAGCGGGGCTCAGCCCCAGCATTTT,CASSYSGAQPQHF
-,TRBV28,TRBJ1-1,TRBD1,TGTGCCAGCAACCTCGGGACAGCGAACACTGAAGCTTTCTTT,CASNLGTANTEAFF
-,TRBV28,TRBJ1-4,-,TGTGCCAGCAGTTTCGCAGGGCCAACTAATGAAAAACTGTTTTTT,CASSFAGPTNEKLFF
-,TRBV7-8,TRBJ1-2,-,TGTGCCAGCAGCCAACGGGACGGAGCCCAACTCTATGGCTACACCTTC,CASSQRDGAQLYGYTF
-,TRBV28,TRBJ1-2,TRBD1,TGTGCCAGCGGTAGACAGGGCCGGGACTATGGCTACACCTTC,CASGRQGRDYGYTF
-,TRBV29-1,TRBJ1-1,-,TGCAGCGGGCACCCAGGGGTCGGCACTGAAGCTTTCTTT,CSGHPGVGTEAFF
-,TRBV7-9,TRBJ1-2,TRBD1,TGTGCCAGCAGCTTATTCGTCGCAGGGGGTGCTCACTATGGCTACACCTTC,CASSLFVAGGAHYGYTF
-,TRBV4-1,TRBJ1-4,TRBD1,TGCGCCAGCAGCCTACAGGGGGCAGCAACTAATGAAAAACTGTTTTTT,CASSLQGAATNEKLFF
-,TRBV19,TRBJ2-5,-,TGTGCCAGTAGCCCCACGTGGATCCCGGAGACCCAGTACTTC,CASSPTWIPETQYF
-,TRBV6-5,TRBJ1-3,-,TGTGCCAGCACCCCCCCACAGCAGGACACCATATATTTT,CASTPPQQDTIYF
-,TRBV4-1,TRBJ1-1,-,TGCGCCAGCAGCCAAGTTGAGGGGGGAAGCACTGAAGCTTTCTTT,CASSQVEGGSTEAFF
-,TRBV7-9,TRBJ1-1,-,TGTGCCAGCAGGACGACAGGTTTGGGCACTGAAGCTTTCTTT,CASRTTGLGTEAFF
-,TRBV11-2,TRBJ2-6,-,TGTGCCAGCAGCGCCCGGACCGCCGAGGCCAACGTCCTGACTTTC,CASSARTAEANVLTF
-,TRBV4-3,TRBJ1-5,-,TGCGCCAGCAGCCAAGATTCAGCAGGGAGGCAGCCCCAGCATTTT,CASSQDSAGRQPQHF
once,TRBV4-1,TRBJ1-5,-,TGCGCCAGCAGCCTCCGGTCAGTCGATCAGCCCCAGCATTTT,CASSLRSVDQPQHF